This T cell receptor beta chain came from a study of cytomegalovirus exposure and HLA in healthy donors (dated by TCRdb to about 2017). In the study overall: The 550 to 750 repertoires of the first cohort and the 110 or so validation repertoires were produced on the same platform, according to a later analysis. In addition to the first cohort of 666 subjects, a separate validation cohort of 100 to 150 different subjects was used. To predict cytomegalovirus infection status, the study brought together high-throughput TCR immunosequencing, statistical association of individual TCRs with disease status, and machine learning. The aim of the study was to test whether cataloging public T cell receptors could identify signatures of past pathogen exposure.

Taken from the germline V gene (reference sequence), the CDR1 and CDR2 loops are SEHNR and FQNEAQ. Trimming removed 2 bases from V and 2 bases from J, leaving 13 bases between the germline ends. The CDR3 sequence holds 16 residues, the cysteine and phenylalanine included. CDR3 DNA is the only sequence kept; it has 48 bases, read in frame from the first base. The donors belonged to the validation cohort of over a hundred subjects, which was separate from the roughly 700-subject first cohort. Results the study describes overall, beyond this receptor: The authors suggested that the approach could potentially be generalized to other disease states and immunological phenotypes. The study gave a list of 150 to 200 TCR beta chains associated with cytomegalovirus. While some public TCRs were present in many individuals, most TCR sequences turned up only very rarely across donors. A few of the identified cytomegalovirus-associated TCR beta chains were confirmed in vitro to be specific for cytomegalovirus antigens. A later analysis found that TCRs clustered in the first cohort also tended to co-occur in the 120 validation repertoires, with roughly 95% of cluster scores above 0. The classifier was reported to diagnose cytomegalovirus status with high specificity and sensitivity in both the original and validation cohorts. A later analysis lacked HLA typing for the validation cohort, so it scored co-occurrence in that cohort across all 130 or so repertoires.

As regards this clone: Which antigen it targets is not known. No base quality values were provided; no much bigger clone lies one nucleotide off.

The library was generated by the immunoSEQ multiplex PCR assay. The paper's data handling went like this. To diagnose cytomegalovirus status from the catalog of TCR beta chain sequences, a statistical classification framework was built. TCRdb mirrors the immuneACCESS table, restricted to in-frame sequences. Some clones are absent from its copies; in checked studies, under half trace to an unresolved V gene, and the reason for the others is unknown. V, J and clone size reflect that table, while D and trimming were determined from the DNA. The sample table shows roughly 150,000 clones, and roughly 91% are seen once. 2.5% to 3.5% of the sample rests with the top ten.

The TCR was taken from a man between 18 and 29 years old in good health and CMV-seronegative. In this chain, TRBV7-9 is recombined with TRBJ1-3, and perhaps TRBD1 as D gene, on 6 matching bases. The sample comprised PBMCs. The encoded CDR3 is CASSLTGIQTGNTIYF. DNA sequence: TGTGCCAGCAGCTTAACAGGGATTCAGACTGGAAACACCATATATTTT. Extended through the reference TRBV7-9 and TRBJ1-3 proteins, this CDR3 yields the full variable domain: DTGVSQNPRHKITKRGQNVTFRCDPISEHNRLYWYRQTLGQGPEFLTYFQNEAQLEKSRLLSDRFSAERPKGSFSTLEIQRTEQGDSAMYLCASSLTGIQTGNTIYFGEGSWLTVV.